This T cell receptor beta chain was identified in a study of T cells after yellow fever vaccination. Whole-study context: SMART-Seq v4 Ultra Low Input prepared the low-cell-number fractions. Broader study findings: Contamination by abundant bulk-population clonotypes could be present in FACS-sorted repertoires. The study found a weaker secondary response that peaked faster, day 5 versus 15.

Template switching with 5'RACE generated the TCR cDNA and added a universal primer site and UMIs. Each CDR3 protein gets one entry after TCRdb re-called the 5' RACE reads with MiXCR. The profile covers 150,000 to 200,000 distinct CDR3 sequences, with roughly 11% appearing a single time and just over 35% taken by the ten largest. The CDR3 length is 16 residues. Per germline, CDR1 SNHLY and CDR2 FYNNEI. V was clipped by 6 bases and J by 5 bases; unmatched bases: 13. Details on this clonotype: Its antigen remains unknown.

The sample in question was CD8+ T cells sorted from PBMCs, obtained 15 days after the yellow fever booster vaccination. This chain links TRBV2 with TRBJ2-5, with TRBD1 matching 9 bases. The TCR originated in a man aged 18-30 years who received the YFV17D yellow fever vaccine. The CDR3 bases are TGTGCCAGCAGATACCGGGACAGGGAGATTCCGGAGACCCAGTACTTC. Encoded protein: CASRYRDREIPETQYF.